Sequencing of this T cell receptor beta chain was carried out in a study of tumor-infiltrating lymphocytes in primary liver carcinoma. Study-level information: The study enrolled male and female patients aged 30 to 69 years.

cDNA specific to TCR beta was made from 500 ng of total RNA, with a constant-region primer employed for priming. ARM-PCR was slightly modified, and three nested multiplex PCR rounds with it gave rise to the TCR beta libraries. Two initial PCR rounds of around 9 cycles each paired TRBV1-TRBV30 forward primers with a C-beta reverse primer. In TCRdb, the multiplex PCR reads were re-called with MiXCR into one record per CDR3 protein. The repertoire includes around 100,000 distinct CDR3 sequences, around 73% of them detected once, and roughly an eighth sits in the top ten. Study-level results: Researchers found tumor-adjacent and tumor-blood pairs overlapped less than tumor region pairs.

Co-extraction of both nucleic acids (RNA and DNA) used about 20-34 mg of unsorted bulk tissue. On this clonotype itself: Its antigen is unidentified. The conserved phenylalanine or tryptophan is not found at the CDR3 terminus, so this likely reflects a read error.

The CDR3 has 13 residues. The clonotype originates from a woman in her sixties or seventies with primary liver carcinoma and hepatitis B virus infection. The chain links TRBV12-3 or TRBV12-4 to TRBJ2-7; D gene unclear. The sequencing sample was made of liver tumor tissue from sampling region 2. Indicated subset: tumor region T2, inferior pole. The CDR3 region has the DNA TGTGCCAGCGGTTTTGGTAGTTTCTACGAGCAGTACTCC. This sequence encodes CASGFGSFYEQYS.